A single sample gave rise to the 7 T cell receptor beta chains below, sequenced in a study of response to subunit inactivated influenza vaccine. Via MiXCR, TCRdb re-called the RT-PCR reads, giving one row per CDR3 protein. The sample has under 850,000 distinct CDR3 sequences, under 20% seen once. Sequencing was performed on PBMCs from blood, taken 4 to 6 days after vaccination. The receptors were gathered from a middle-aged man who received an inactivated influenza vaccine.

This clonotype was detected many times. The chain combines TRBV6-2 or TRBV6-3 with TRBJ2-3; D uncertain. The CDR3 has 12 residues. V shed 6 bases and J shed 6 bases, with 10 bases lying between them. CDR1 and CDR2 (germline): MNHEY, SVGEGT. The CDR3 protein is CASSQGVDTQYF. Here the CDR3 DNA reads TGTGCCAGCAGCCAAGGAGTCGATACGCAGTATTTT.

This clonotype was detected only a few times. The chain joins TRBV10-3 to TRBJ2-3; 7 bases agree with TRBD2. From germline, CDR1 is ENHRY and CDR2 SYGVKD. The CDR3 is 13 amino acids. The ends lost 10 bases at V and 6 bases at J; junction bases unmatched: 10. The DNA for the CDR3 is TGTGCCACCCGGGGGGTTGAGATGGATACGCAGTATTTT. Translation gives CATRGVEMDTQYF.

This clonotype was recorded only once. The chain couples TRBV6-6 to TRBJ2-3; TRBD2 might be the D (5 bases). The V end lost 6 bases, the J end lost 3 bases, and 10 bases lay between the germline ends. The V gene's germline CDR1 is MNHNY and CDR2 SVGAGI (reference sequence). The CDR3 contains 13 residues. The CDR3 region has the DNA TGTGCCAGCAGCGGAGGTATGACAGATACGCAGTATTTT. Protein product: CASSGGMTDTQYF.

The CDR3 sequence: CASNFGAGASDTQYF. The CDR3 nucleotides are TGTGCCAGCAATTTCGGGGCGGGAGCTTCAGATACGCAGTATTTT. The rearrangement links TRBV7-8 to TRBJ2-3, with 7 bases that match TRBD2. V trimming: 7 bases; J trimming: 4 bases; junction bases outside the gene matches: 11. From germline, CDR1 is SGHVS and CDR2 FQNEAQ. The CDR3 is 15 amino acids.

This clonotype was counted only a few times. The rearrangement links TRBV28 to TRBJ2-3; D gene ambiguous. Germline V gives CDR1 MDHEN, CDR2 SYDVKM. CDR3 length: 17 residues. Trimming removed 0 bases from V and 0 bases from J, with 13 bases in between. In DNA form, the CDR3 reads TGTGCCAGCAGTTTATGGGCTGACCAAACTAGCACAGATACGCAGTATTTT. It yields the protein CASSLWADQTSTDTQYF.

The rearrangement joins TRBV7-9 to TRBJ2-2; 9 positions agree with TRBD1. The V segment lost 4 bases and the J segment 4 bases; nucleotides outside the gene matches: 4. From germline, CDR1 is SEHNR and CDR2 FQNEAQ (reference sequence). The CDR3 sequence is 15 residues long. Here the CDR3 DNA reads TGTGCCAGCAGCTGGTTACAGGGGGCCACCGGGGAGCTGTTTTTT. Amino acid sequence: CASSWLQGATGELFF.

The chain is built from TRBV7-2 and TRBJ2-5, with D possibly TRBD2 on 6 matching bases. Germline-derived CDR1 and CDR2 are SGHTA and FQGNSA. The CDR3 totals 15 residues. Trimming took off 5 bases at V and 4 bases at J, with 17 bases between the two ends. CDR3 loop: CASSPFGGIRETQYF. In DNA form, the CDR3 reads TGTGCCAGCAGCCCATTTGGGGGGATTAGAGAGACCCAGTACTTC.